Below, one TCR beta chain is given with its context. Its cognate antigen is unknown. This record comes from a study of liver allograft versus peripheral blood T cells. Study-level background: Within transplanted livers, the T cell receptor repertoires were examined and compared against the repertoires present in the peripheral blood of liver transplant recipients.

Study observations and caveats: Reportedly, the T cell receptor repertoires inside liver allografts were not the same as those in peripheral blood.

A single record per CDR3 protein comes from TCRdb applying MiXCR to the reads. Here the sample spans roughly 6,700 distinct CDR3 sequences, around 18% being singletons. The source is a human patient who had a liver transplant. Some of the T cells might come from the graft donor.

The CDR3 region is CASSWGGDEQFF. The CDR3 nucleotides are TGTGCCAGCAGCTGGGGGGGGGATGAGCAGTTCTTC. The chain couples TRBV11-2 to TRBJ2-1, with 7 bases matching TRBD2. Looked up from germline, CDR1 is SGHAT and CDR2 is FQNNGV. Trimming removed 4 bases from V and 8 bases from J; junction bases left unmatched: 2. CDR3 length: 12 amino acids.